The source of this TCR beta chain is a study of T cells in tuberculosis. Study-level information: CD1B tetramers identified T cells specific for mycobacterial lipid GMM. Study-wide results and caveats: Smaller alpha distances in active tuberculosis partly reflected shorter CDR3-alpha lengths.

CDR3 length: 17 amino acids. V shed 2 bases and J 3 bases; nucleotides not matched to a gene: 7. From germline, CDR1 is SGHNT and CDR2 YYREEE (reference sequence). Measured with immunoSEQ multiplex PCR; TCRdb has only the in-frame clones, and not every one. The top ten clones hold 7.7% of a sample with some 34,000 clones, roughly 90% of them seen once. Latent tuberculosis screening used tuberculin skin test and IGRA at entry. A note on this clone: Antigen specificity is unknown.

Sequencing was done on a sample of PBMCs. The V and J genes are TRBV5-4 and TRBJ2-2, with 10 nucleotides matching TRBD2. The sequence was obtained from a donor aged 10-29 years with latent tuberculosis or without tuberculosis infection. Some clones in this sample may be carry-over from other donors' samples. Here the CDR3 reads CASSLSSGGTYTGELFF. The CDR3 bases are TGTGCCAGCAGCTTAAGTAGCGGGGGGACTTACACCGGGGAGCTGTTTTTT.